The 32 T cell receptor beta chains below come from one sample, sequenced in a study of blood T cell repertoires in COVID-19. Libraries were prepared by immunoSEQ multiplex PCR; TCRdb keeps only in-frame clonotypes and omits some of them. The data hold about 170,000 clones, with 70% to 85% observed a single time. Sequenced sample: peripheral blood. Every receptor here comes from a man aged 55 to 69 who had recovered from COVID-19.

For the CDR3, the DNA is TGTGCCAGCAGTCGAGAGTCGACACCCTCTGAAGCTTTCTTT. Its translation is CASSRESTPSEAFF. V usage is TRBV6-5 and J usage is TRBJ1-1; D remains unclear. V gave up 5 bases and J gave up 6 bases, with 16 bases separating them. CDR1 and CDR2 (germline): MNHEY, SVGAGI. CDR3 length: 14 residues.

As regards this clone: The same CDR3 arises from other DNA sequences in this sample as well. This rearrangement joins TRBV18 to TRBJ1-2; D is possibly TRBD1 (5 bases). The CDR3 covers 14 residues. Germline V gene data show CDR1 as KGHSH and CDR2 as LQKENI. V lost 3 bases to trimming and J lost 4 bases, with 12 bases between them. The CDR3 region is CASSPPTESYGYTF. The CDR3 DNA is TGTGCCAGCTCACCGCCGACAGAGTCCTATGGCTACACCTTC.

The chain combines TRBV19 with TRBJ2-5; D not resolved. Germline CDR1 and CDR2: LNHDA and SQIVND (reference sequence). With 4 bases removed from V and 5 bases from J, the gap between germline ends came to 5 bases. The CDR3 extends over 11 amino acids. The CDR3 region is CASSTEETQYF. CDR3 in DNA: TGTGCCAGTAGTACGGAGGAGACCCAGTACTTC.

This clone was counted once. V usage is TRBV4-2 and J usage is TRBJ2-5, with TRBD1 matching 11 bases. The V segment lost 0 bases and the J segment 3 bases; nucleotides outside the gene matches: 15. The germline V gene encodes CDR1 LGHNA and CDR2 YNFKEQ. The CDR3 totals 20 residues. Written as DNA, the CDR3 is TGTGCCAGCAGCCAAGAGGGGGCTGGGGTTAGGACAGGGGGCAAAGAGACCCAGTACTTC. Encoded protein: CASSQEGAGVRTGGKETQYF.

The chain is built from TRBV5-8 and TRBJ1-2; 7 bases match TRBD1. Per germline, CDR1 SGHTS and CDR2 YDEGEE. This CDR3 contains 15 residues. The V gene end was trimmed by 5 bases and the J gene end by 3 bases; junction bases not matched to a gene: 10. CDR3 region: CASRSGTVSYYGYTF. CDR3 bases: TGTGCCAGCAGGTCCGGGACAGTCAGTTACTATGGCTACACCTTC.

The chain recombines TRBV3-1 (or the pseudogene TRBV3-2) with TRBJ2-1; the D is unclear. Trimming left V 3 bases short and J 8 bases short, with 8 bases between. This CDR3 has 12 residues. Per germline, CDR1 LGHDT and CDR2 YNNKEL (reference sequence). The CDR3: CASSHEVHEQFF. CDR3 in DNA: TGTGCCAGCAGCCACGAGGTCCATGAGCAGTTCTTC.

The chain is built from TRBV25-1 and TRBJ1-1; perhaps TRBD1 as D (5 bases). This CDR3 spans 14 amino acids. Germline V CDR1 and CDR2: MGHDK, SYGVNS. V was shortened by 4 bases and J by 4 bases, with 13 bases between the two germline ends. For the CDR3, the DNA is TGTGCCAGCAGTGTTGCGCAGGGTACCACTGAAGCTTTCTTT. This sequence encodes CASSVAQGTTEAFF.

This chain joins TRBV29-1 and TRBJ1-1; tentatively, D is TRBD1 (6 bases). CDR1 is SQVTM, CDR2 ANQGSEA, per germline. CDR3 length equals 13 residues. Trimming pared 7 bases from V and 0 bases from J, leaving 12 bases between. This chain's CDR3 is CSASTGMNTEAFF. The DNA for the CDR3 is TGCAGCGCCTCGACAGGCATGAACACTGAAGCTTTCTTT.

Only a few counts were recorded for this clone. CDR3 region: CASRLARRQDNSPLHF. The CDR3 DNA reads TGTGCAAGTCGCTTGGCTAGGAGACAGGATAATTCACCCCTCCACTTT. The rearrangement uses TRBV12-2 and TRBJ1-6; the D call in the table, TRBD1, was not verified against the DNA. TRBV12-2 is shown as a pseudogene. The CDR3 covers 16 residues.

This rearrangement joins TRBV7-9 to TRBJ2-3; D is possibly TRBD1 (7 bases). CDR3 length: 16 amino acids. Germline CDR1 SEHNR, CDR2 FQNEAQ (reference sequence). Trimming cost V 6 bases and J 0 bases, with 16 bases left between them. The CDR3 loop reads CASRSGDSLSTDTQYF. CDR3 DNA sequence: TGTGCCAGCAGGTCGGGGGACAGCCTTAGCACAGATACGCAGTATTTT.

J is TRBJ1-2 and V is TRBV19; 7 bases align to TRBD1. The CDR3 is 15 residues long. Trimming took 6 bases from V and 6 from J; bases not matched to a gene: 13. CDR1 is LNHDA and CDR2 is SQIVND in the germline V gene (reference sequence). CDR3 sequence reads: CASSLGPTGRHGYTF. DNA of the CDR3: TGTGCCAGTAGCCTGGGCCCGACAGGGCGACATGGCTACACCTTC.

The CDR3 DNA follows: TGTGCCAGCAGCCCTGAACAGCGACGGGGGGGCAGCGAGCAGTACTTC. This encodes CASSPEQRRGGSEQYF. The V and J genes are TRBV3-1 (or the pseudogene TRBV3-2) and TRBJ2-7; TRBD2 matches 8 bases. With V trimmed by 4 bases and J by 6 bases, 14 bases remained unmatched. Germline loops: CDR1 LGHDT, CDR2 YNNKEL (reference sequence). The CDR3 contains 16 residues.

The gene calls are TRBV12-3 or TRBV12-4 and TRBJ2-1; 7 nucleotides align to TRBD2. Trimming removed 7 bases from V and 9 bases from J; junction bases left unmatched: 9. The CDR3 totals 13 residues. The CDR3, as DNA: TGTGCCAGCACCTTGGGAGGGTTGGCTGAGCAGTTCTTC. Translated, it gives CASTLGGLAEQFF.

V and J are TRBV5-1 and TRBJ1-3; 8 nucleotides align to TRBD1. Germline CDR1 SGHRS, CDR2 YFSETQ. The CDR3 contains 15 residues. V lost 4 bases, J lost 3 bases, and 6 bases stayed unmatched. The CDR3: CASSEYTGGGNTIYF. CDR3 in DNA: TGCGCCAGCAGCGAATATACAGGGGGTGGAAACACCATATATTTT.

The rearrangement uses TRBV29-1 and TRBJ2-7; D is possibly TRBD2 (6 bases). The V gene lost 2 bases and the J gene lost 3 bases, with 14 bases spanning the gap. The CDR3 is made up of 14 amino acids. CDR1 and CDR2 from the germline V gene are SQVTM and ANQGSEA. CDR3 sequence reads: CSVELGGPGYEQYF. The CDR3, as DNA: TGCAGCGTTGAATTGGGGGGTCCGGGCTACGAGCAGTACTTC.

The DNA of the CDR3 is TGTGCCAGTAGTGATTTTTCGACAGGCCTATTTAGCTCCTACAATGAGCAGTTCTTC. Translating it yields CASSDFSTGLFSSYNEQFF. The rearrangement links TRBV19 to TRBJ2-1; D possibly corresponds to TRBD1 (6 bases). V shed 5 bases and J shed 0 bases, with 23 bases lying between them. Germline-derived CDR1 and CDR2 are LNHDA and SQIVND (reference sequence). The CDR3 has 19 residues.

This clone was seen a few times. The rearrangement uses TRBV18 and TRBJ1-1; no clear D gene. Between the trimmed V and J ends, which lost 3 bases and 3 bases, there was a span of 11 bases. The CDR3 runs 14 residues. CDR1 and CDR2 (germline): KGHSH, LQKENI. The CDR3, as DNA: TGTGCCAGCTCACCTATGGCCGTTGACACTGAAGCTTTCTTT. It specifies CASSPMAVDTEAFF.

About this clone: One end of the junction varies from germline; a read error may be responsible. The V call is TRBV3-1 (or the pseudogene TRBV3-2), the J call TRBJ2-2; D unclear. Germline loops: CDR1 LGHDT, CDR2 YNNKEL (reference sequence). There are 18 residues in the CDR3. The CDR3 DNA sequence: TGTGCCAGCAGTCAAGTTGGTTATACGGGTCGGAACACCGGGGAGCTGTTTTTT. This gives the protein CASSQVGYTGRNTGELFF.

V is TRBV20-1 and J is TRBJ2-7; 7 positions agree with TRBD2. There are 11 residues in the CDR3. After removal of 6 bases from V and 3 bases from J, the junction contained 2 bases not matched to a gene. Per germline, CDR1 DFQATT and CDR2 SNEGSKA (reference sequence). The CDR3 DNA sequence: TGCAGTGCGGCGGGGGACTACGAGCAGTACTTC. It is translated as CSAAGDYEQYF.

The chain couples TRBV7-2 to TRBJ1-3; D perhaps matches TRBD1 (6 bases). Per the germline V gene, CDR1 is SGHTA and CDR2 is FQGNSA. The CDR3 is 15 amino acids. Trimming stripped 5 bases from V and 4 bases from J, with 15 bases between. CDR3 residues: CASSPSGGRGNTIYF. CDR3 DNA sequence: TGTGCCAGCAGCCCCTCCGGGGGGCGAGGAAACACCATATATTTT.

The V call is TRBV19, the J call TRBJ1-1, with TRBD1 identical over 8 bases. Per germline, CDR1 LNHDA and CDR2 SQIVND (reference sequence). The CDR3 loop spans 15 amino acids. With V trimmed by 4 bases and J by 3 bases, 7 bases remained unmatched. The CDR3: CASSRQGIKDTEAFF. CDR3 DNA: TGTGCCAGTAGTAGACAGGGGATCAAGGACACTGAAGCTTTCTTT.

The CDR3 here is CASSPSGQGGTEAFF. DNA of the CDR3: TGTGCCAGCAGTCCAAGTGGACAGGGGGGCACTGAAGCTTTCTTT. The genes are TRBV2 and TRBJ1-1; 10 bases match TRBD1. The CDR3 is 15 amino acids. Germline CDR1 is SNHLY and CDR2 is FYNNEI. V dropped 5 bases and J dropped 4; count of bases not matched to a gene: 7.

The V call is TRBV19, the J call TRBJ1-1; no definite D call. Germline lookup yields CDR1 LNHDA and CDR2 SQIVND (reference sequence). Trimming took off 6 bases at V and 4 bases at J, with 12 bases between the two ends. This CDR3 is built from 13 residues. The CDR3 region is CASRPLLFTEAFF. CDR3 bases: TGTGCCAGTAGGCCCTTACTCTTCACTGAAGCTTTCTTT.

The V gene is TRBV7-2, the J gene TRBJ1-2; tentative D call: TRBD1 (6 bases). Germline CDR1 SGHTA, CDR2 FQGNSA. The CDR3 totals 13 residues. Trimming stripped 5 bases from V and 4 bases from J, with 11 bases between. For the CDR3, the DNA is TGTGCCAGCAGCCGGGACACCTTCTATGGCTACACCTTC. This encodes CASSRDTFYGYTF. Filled out from reference TRBV7-2 and TRBJ1-2, the complete variable domain reads GAGVSQSPSNKVTEKGKDVELRCDPISGHTALYWYRQSLGQGLEFLIYFQGNSAPDKSGLPSDRFSAERTGGSVSTLTIQRTQQEDSAVYLCASSRDTFYGYTFGSGTRLTVV.

The rearrangement uses TRBV10-3 and TRBJ2-3; TRBD1 is a possible D gene (6 bases). V was clipped by 3 bases and J by 3 bases, with 7 bases between them. This CDR3 has 13 residues. The germline gives CDR1 ENHRY, CDR2 SYGVKD. The CDR3 nucleotides read TGTGCCATCAGTGAAAGGGGGACAGATACGCAGTATTTT. Protein: CAISERGTDTQYF.

The rearrangement links TRBV5-5 to TRBJ2-2; 9 bases are shared with TRBD1. Trimming at V came to 4 bases and at J to 3 bases, leaving 13 bases not matched to a gene. Germline CDR1 reads SGHKS; CDR2 reads YYEKEE (reference sequence). The CDR3 is made up of 18 amino acids. The CDR3 coding sequence is TGTGCCAGCAGCACCAATGGACCGGGACAGGGATACACCGGGGAGCTGTTTTTT. This gives the protein CASSTNGPGQGYTGELFF.

The chain employs TRBV6-5 and TRBJ2-7; a possible D gene is TRBD2 (6 bases). Trimming shortened V by 9 bases and J by 1 base, and 19 bases separated the two germline ends. Germline lookup yields CDR1 MNHEY and CDR2 SVGAGI. This CDR3 has 15 residues. The CDR3 nucleotides are TGTGCCAGTGAGACAAGTCGACGGGGGTCCTACGAGCAGTACTTC. Its protein is CASETSRRGSYEQYF.

This clone occurred a few times. This chain links TRBV4-1 with TRBJ1-4, with a weak D call TRBD1 (5 bases). Trimming took 3 bases from V and 0 from J, leaving 11 bases between them. The CDR3 is 16 residues long. CDR1 MGHRA and CDR2 YSYEKL come from the germline V gene. CDR3 in DNA: TGCGCCAGCAGCCAGGTGGGGGGGGCAACTAATGAAAAACTGTTTTTT. Protein sequence: CASSQVGGATNEKLFF.

V gene TRBV7-9 combines with J gene TRBJ2-7, with D possibly being TRBD2 (5 bases). The CDR3 is 18 residues long. Trimming stripped 5 bases from V and 0 bases from J, with 23 bases between. CDR1 and CDR2 (germline): SEHNR, FQNEAQ (reference sequence). DNA for the CDR3: TGTGCCAGCAGCACGCACCGGGATCCACCATCAAACTCCTACGAGCAGTACTTC. This gives the protein CASSTHRDPPSNSYEQYF.

The rearrangement joins TRBV7-8 to TRBJ2-1, with D perhaps matching TRBD2 (5 bases). Germline V CDR1 and CDR2: SGHVS, FQNEAQ. The CDR3 runs to 15 residues. V lost 1 base, J lost 4 bases, and 11 bases lay in between. CDR3 coding DNA: TGTGCCAGCAGCTTAGAGTTGGAGGAATACAATGAGCAGTTCTTC. Amino acids: CASSLELEEYNEQFF.

The chain combines TRBV6-4 with TRBJ2-3, with a weak D call TRBD2 (5 bases). The germline V gene has CDR1 MRHNA and CDR2 SNTAGT. The CDR3 is 15 amino acids. V was cut by 6 bases and J by 6 bases, with 19 bases left in between. Written as DNA, the CDR3 is TGTGCCAGCAGACTGGAGGCTAGAGGTCGGGATACGCAGTATTTT. It yields the protein CASRLEARGRDTQYF.

The chain has TRBV15 and TRBJ1-2; TRBD1 agrees at 7 bases. V lost 4 bases and J lost 8; bases outside the gene matches: 7. CDR1 is LNHNV and CDR2 is YYDKDF in the germline V gene (reference sequence). CDR3 length: 13 amino acids. CDR3 region: CATSTETGNGYTF. CDR3 nucleotide sequence: TGTGCCACCAGCACCGAGACAGGGAACGGCTACACCTTC.